A single sample gave rise to the 5 T cell receptor beta chains below, sequenced in a study of blood T cell repertoires in COVID-19 (dated by TCRdb to 2018 to 2021). Libraries were prepared through the immunoSEQ multiplex PCR assay. The table was pulled from immuneACCESS by TCRdb, which kept in-frame rearrangements only. Such tables lose some clones; where checked, under half of the loss comes from unresolved V genes, and the rest has no known cause. The sample yields about 200,000 clones; about 85% were counted once. The ten largest make up about 2.2% of the sample. The sequencing sample was made of PBMCs or T cells enriched from blood (not recorded which). Receptors were obtained from a woman aged 25 to 45 who had recovered from COVID-19.

J is TRBJ2-3 and V is TRBV6-5; 8 nucleotides agree with TRBD2. The V and J ends lost 5 bases and 5 bases, in that order; junction bases with no gene match: 9. Germline values: CDR1 MNHEY, CDR2 SVGAGI. The CDR3 is 15 amino acids. CDR3 bases: TGTGCCAGCAGTCCCTACGGGACTAGGGAAGATACGCAGTATTTT. Its translation is CASSPYGTREDTQYF.

The chain links TRBV6-5 to TRBJ2-1; D is possibly TRBD2 (5 bases). Germline CDR1 is MNHEY and CDR2 is SVGAGI. The CDR3 sequence is 13 residues long. Trimming shortened V by 7 bases and J by 5 bases, and 12 bases separated the two germline ends. The DNA of the CDR3 is TGTGCCAGCAACAAATGGGGAGACAATGAGCAGTTCTTC. Amino acid sequence: CASNKWGDNEQFF.

As concerns this clone: Within the sample, other DNA sequences also encode this same CDR3. V gene TRBV24-1 combines with J gene TRBJ2-3; D unresolved. V lost 1 base to trimming and J lost 4 bases, with 2 bases between them. The CDR3 spans 12 residues. Germline V gene sequence: CDR1 KGHDR, CDR2 SFDVKD. The CDR3 sequence: CATSDFSDTQYF. Here the CDR3 DNA reads TGTGCCACCAGTGATTTCTCAGATACGCAGTATTTT.

The rearrangement joins TRBV7-9 to TRBJ2-7; TRBD1 is a possible D gene (6 bases). Germline CDR1 and CDR2: SEHNR and FQNEAQ (reference sequence). The CDR3 sequence is 15 residues long. The V and J ends lost 0 bases and 0 bases respectively, with 9 bases between them. The CDR3 coding sequence is TGTGCCAGCAGCTTAGCACAGGGTGGCTCCTACGAGCAGTACTTC. Protein: CASSLAQGGSYEQYF.

The CDR3 loop is CASSLAGTGELFF. CDR3 nucleotides: TGTGCCAGCAGCTTAGCCGGCACCGGGGAGCTGTTTTTT. J is TRBJ2-2 and V is TRBV7-2; D not resolved. There are 13 residues in the CDR3. CDR1 is SGHTA, CDR2 FQGNSA, per germline. V was shortened by 0 bases and J by 4 bases, with 3 bases between the two germline ends.